The 29 T cell receptor beta chains presented below share a single source sample, sequenced in a study of patients and donors after allogeneic stem cell transplantation. TCRdb redid the calling of the RT-PCR reads with MiXCR, one entry per CDR3 protein. The sample holds approximately 90,000 distinct CDR3 sequences; roughly 5.1% are singletons and the top ten take 2.6%. The sequenced sample was blood, either unsorted or a sorted T cell fraction (not recorded which). Receptors were obtained from a human donor who was either an allogeneic HSCT recipient or a stem cell or donor lymphocyte infusion donor (not recorded which). It is not recorded whose cells these are; they may come from a transplant donor.

V and J are TRBV5-5 and TRBJ2-1, with D possibly being TRBD1 (5 bases). This CDR3 has 13 residues. The germline V gene encodes CDR1 SGHKS and CDR2 YYEKEE (reference sequence). Trimming pared 2 bases from V and 8 bases from J, leaving 11 bases between. CDR3 coding DNA: TGTGCCAGCAGCTTAGTGGGGCGCGATGAGCAGTTCTTC. Encoded protein: CASSLVGRDEQFF.

The J gene is TRBJ1-1, the V gene TRBV12-3 or TRBV12-4; D unclear. The CDR3 has 16 amino acids. Trimming stripped 1 base from V and 1 base from J, with 13 bases between. The CDR3 here is CASSLGASLGNTEAFF. In DNA, the CDR3 is TGTGCCAGCAGTTTAGGAGCTTCGCTAGGGAACACTGAAGCTTTCTTT.

This clonotype has ten or more counts. The gene calls are TRBV6-1 and TRBJ2-7; the D gene is possibly TRBD2 (6 bases). This CDR3 spans 15 amino acids. The germline V gene has CDR1 MNHNS and CDR2 SASEGT. The V end was cut by 1 base, the J end by 6 bases, with 16 bases between. The CDR3 region is CASSEVLLTEGEQYF. The CDR3 nucleotides read TGTGCCAGCAGTGAAGTGCTTCTTACGGAGGGCGAGCAGTACTTC.

Ten or more counts support this clonotype. The chain recombines TRBV18 with TRBJ2-2; 7 positions agree with TRBD2. V shed 0 bases, J shed 0 bases, and the junction held 1 base outside the gene matches. CDR3 length equals 16 residues. Germline V gene data show CDR1 as KGHSH and CDR2 as LQKENI. The CDR3 is CASSPPGLPNTGELFF. DNA for the CDR3: TGTGCCAGCTCACCACCGGGACTACCGAACACCGGGGAGCTGTTTTTT.

This clonotype appeared many times. This chain uses TRBV20-1 with TRBJ2-1; TRBD2 aligns across 7 bases. The CDR3 totals 14 residues. V was pared by 3 bases and J by 5 bases, with 7 bases of the junction left unmatched. Germline V gene sequence: CDR1 DFQATT, CDR2 SNEGSKA (reference sequence). CDR3 loop: CSASGGRSDNEQFF. CDR3 coding DNA: TGCAGTGCTAGCGGCGGGAGATCTGACAATGAGCAGTTCTTC.

This clonotype was recorded a few times. The chain carries TRBV12-3 or TRBV12-4 and TRBJ1-1; possible D gene TRBD1, 5 bases. The CDR3 spans 16 residues. V lost 5 bases, J lost 3 bases, and 19 bases lay in between. CDR3 in amino acids: CASSLGGTLRDTEAFF. The CDR3 nucleotides are TGTGCCAGCAGTCTGGGCGGGACTTTACGGGACACTGAAGCTTTCTTT.

The sample holds many counts of this clonotype. The DNA is left out, because the CDR3 cannot be placed on it with certainty; the CDR3 is given as TCRdb lists it. The rearrangement uses TRBV7-2 and TRBJ1-4. CDR1 and CDR2 from the germline V gene are SGHTA and FQGNSA. The length of the CDR3 is 18 amino acids, counting both ends. The chain's CDR3 is CASSLALGSVKLMKNCFF.

This clonotype was found many times. The CDR3: CASSSGPLRYTF. CDR3 in DNA: TGTGCCAGCAGCTCCGGGCCCCTACGCTACACCTTC. This chain uses TRBV6-2 or TRBV6-3 with TRBJ1-2, with no clear D. The CDR3 runs to 12 residues. Germline CDR1 is MNHEY and CDR2 is SVGEGT. V shed 6 bases and J shed 9 bases, with 14 bases lying between them.

The sample holds many counts of this clonotype. V is TRBV6-1 and J is TRBJ1-5, with D perhaps TRBD1 (6 bases). CDR3 length: 16 amino acids. From germline, CDR1 is MNHNS and CDR2 SASEGT. V was cut by 6 bases and J by 6 bases, with 21 bases left in between. CDR3 nucleotides: TGTGCCAGCAGAGCAGGCCGGGACATTTCTGTTCAGCCCCAGCATTTT. Protein sequence: CASRAGRDISVQPQHF.

The table lists this clonotype with a few counts. V gene TRBV11-1 combines with J gene TRBJ2-1; 13 positions agree with TRBD2. Germline V CDR1 and CDR2: SGHAT, FQDESV (reference sequence). This CDR3 spans 19 amino acids. Unmatched junction bases numbered 13, after V lost 5 bases and J lost 3 bases. CDR3 sequence (DNA): TGTGCCAGCAGCACAACTAGCGGGAGGGCCGTATTTCTCTACAATGAGCAGTTCTTC. Translation: CASSTTSGRAVFLYNEQFF.

The table lists this clonotype with many counts. The J gene is TRBJ2-3, the V gene TRBV3-1, with unresolved D. Trimming shortened V by 1 base and J by 1 base, and 6 bases separated the two germline ends. CDR1 is LGHDT and CDR2 is YNNKEL in the germline V gene (reference sequence). The length of the CDR3 is 14 residues. DNA of the CDR3: TGTGCCAGCAGCCAAGTTACGGGCACAGATACGCAGTATTTT. Encoded protein: CASSQVTGTDTQYF.

There are many counts of this clonotype. This chain links TRBV7-8 with TRBJ1-1, with D hard to call. With 3 bases removed from V and 8 bases from J, the gap between germline ends came to 16 bases. The CDR3 runs 14 residues. CDR1 is SGHVS, CDR2 FQNEAQ, per germline. The CDR3: CASSFGPGTREAFF. In nucleotides, the CDR3 is TGTGCCAGCAGCTTTGGACCGGGCACCCGGGAAGCTTTCTTT.

In regard to this clonotype: With a much larger clone just one base away, this may be a read error. The chain carries TRBV4-2 and TRBJ1-2; D not resolved. The germline V gene has CDR1 LGHNA and CDR2 YNFKEQ. This CDR3 has 13 amino acids. CDR3 sequence reads: CASRQEQSYGYTF. As DNA, the CDR3 is TGTGCCAGCAGGCAAGAACAGTCCTATGGCTACACCTTC.

In its sample, this clonotype was seen many times. This chain connects TRBV7-8 to TRBJ2-3, with D possibly TRBD2 on 6 matching bases. Germline lookup yields CDR1 SGHVS and CDR2 FQNEAQ. The CDR3 runs 14 residues. V lost 5 bases and J 6 bases, leaving 15 bases between the germline ends. The CDR3 nucleotides read TGTGCCAGCAGCCGTGGACTACTAGATGATACGCAGTATTTT. Translation gives CASSRGLLDDTQYF.

Concerning this clonotype: This clone may be a read error of a much larger clone one base away. Given the absence of the conserved phenylalanine or tryptophan at the CDR3 end, a read error is likely. The chain is built from TRBV6-1 and TRBJ1-2, with 7 bases fitting TRBD1. The CDR3 runs 16 residues. Trimming at V came to 2 bases and at J to 4 bases, leaving 10 bases not matched to a gene. Germline assignment: CDR1 MNHNS and CDR2 SASEGT. The CDR3 nucleotides are TGTGCCAGCAGTGAATGGCAGACAGGGACCTTCTATGGCTACACCGTC. Translation: CASSEWQTGTFYGYTV.

This chain connects TRBV5-1 to TRBJ1-2; D gene uncertain. CDR1 SGHRS and CDR2 YFSETQ come from the germline V gene. Trimming left V 0 bases short and J 0 bases short, with 6 bases between. This CDR3 has 14 amino acids. CDR3 amino acids: CASSLDGANYGYTF. CDR3 in DNA: TGCGCCAGCAGCTTGGACGGAGCTAACTATGGCTACACCTTC.

This clonotype was seen repeatedly, ten times or more. The chain employs TRBV7-3 and TRBJ2-1; TRBD1 agrees at 10 bases. The CDR3 is 16 residues long. Germline V gene lookup returns CDR1 SGHTA and CDR2 FQGTGA. Trimming at V came to 5 bases and at J to 6 bases, leaving 10 bases not matched to a gene. The CDR3 here is CASSPQDRGTSNEQFF. The CDR3 bases are TGTGCCAGCAGCCCACAGGACAGGGGGACAAGCAATGAGCAGTTCTTC.

This clonotype was seen a few times. The rearrangement joins TRBV18 to TRBJ2-1; possible D gene TRBD2, 5 bases. Germline CDR1 is KGHSH and CDR2 is LQKENI. CDR3 length: 15 residues. V lost 5 bases, J lost 3 bases, and 14 bases lay in between. The CDR3 reads CASSNRDLGYNEQFF. CDR3 DNA sequence: TGTGCCAGCTCAAACCGGGATCTAGGCTACAATGAGCAGTTCTTC.

This clonotype was seen a few times. V gene TRBV7-2 combines with J gene TRBJ1-1; D is unclear. V dropped 1 base and J dropped 4 bases, with 7 bases sitting between them. CDR1 SGHTA and CDR2 FQGNSA come from the germline V gene. The CDR3 totals 13 residues. The CDR3, as DNA: TGTGCCAGCAGCTTAGTAGGGAGCACTGAAGCTTTCTTT. This codes for CASSLVGSTEAFF.

This clonotype was seen more than once but under ten times. The chain has TRBV4-1 and TRBJ1-2; 7 bases are a match to TRBD1. This CDR3 spans 14 amino acids. V gave up 3 bases and J gave up 6 bases; unmatched junction bases: 7. Germline V gene lookup returns CDR1 MGHRA and CDR2 YSYEKL. The CDR3 protein is CASSQSGTVDGYTF. In DNA, the CDR3 is TGCGCCAGCAGCCAGAGCGGGACAGTAGATGGCTACACCTTC.

In its sample, this clonotype was seen a few times. The chain employs TRBV3-1 and TRBJ1-2; D is possibly TRBD1 (5 bases). There are 18 residues in the CDR3. Trimming removed 4 bases from V and 4 bases from J, with 25 bases in between. Germline loops: CDR1 LGHDT, CDR2 YNNKEL (reference sequence). CDR3 sequence reads: CASSPPTWGKRWGYGYTF. Written as DNA, the CDR3 is TGTGCCAGCAGCCCCCCGACCTGGGGGAAGCGATGGGGCTATGGCTACACCTTC. Full variable domain (missing parts from reference TRBV3-1 and TRBJ1-2): DTAVSQTPKYLVTQMGNDKSIKCEQNLGHDTMYWYKQDSKKFLKIMFSYNNKELIINETVPNRFSPKSPDKAHLNLHINSLELGDSAVYFCASSPPTWGKRWGYGYTFGSGTRLTVV.

This clonotype has more than one count but fewer than ten. The chain links TRBV3-1 to TRBJ1-1, with D unresolved. The CDR3 is 13 amino acids. Trimming shortened V by 5 bases and J by 1 base, and 8 bases separated the two germline ends. Germline V gene lookup returns CDR1 LGHDT and CDR2 YNNKEL (reference sequence). The chain's CDR3 is CASSATPNTEAFF. For the CDR3, the DNA is TGTGCCAGCAGCGCGACACCGAACACTGAAGCTTTCTTT.

This clonotype has a count of ten or more. The rearrangement uses TRBV5-1 and TRBJ2-5, with 7 bases fitting TRBD1. V lost 3 bases to trimming and J lost 1 base; unmatched junction nucleotides: 9. CDR1 and CDR2 (germline): SGHRS, YFSETQ. The CDR3 loop spans 16 amino acids. The CDR3 DNA is TGCGCCAGCAGCTCTACTCCGGGACAGACCCAAGAGACCCAGTACTTC. This gives the protein CASSSTPGQTQETQYF.

V is TRBV19 and J is TRBJ1-5, with TRBD1 matching 8 bases. Germline trimming cut 3 bases from V and 4 bases from J; bases unmatched to any gene: 5. The CDR3 has 15 amino acids. CDR1 is LNHDA, CDR2 SQIVND, per germline (reference sequence). The CDR3: CASSIGGTGNQPQHF. CDR3 DNA: TGTGCCAGTAGTATTGGGGGGACAGGAAATCAGCCCCAGCATTTT.

The table lists this clonotype with many counts. The chain uses TRBV7-3 and TRBJ1-1, with D uncertain. This CDR3 is 15 amino acids long. Trimming pared 0 bases from V and 4 bases from J, leaving 12 bases between. Germline assignment: CDR1 SGHTA and CDR2 FQGTGA. CDR3 DNA sequence: TGTGCCAGCAGCTTAACGGGCGGCCTGGGCACTGAAGCTTTCTTT. It translates to CASSLTGGLGTEAFF.

This clonotype appeared a few times. This rearrangement joins TRBV5-4 to TRBJ1-2, with D tentatively TRBD1 (5 bases). Germline values: CDR1 SGHNT, CDR2 YYREEE (reference sequence). The CDR3 totals 14 residues. The V gene lost 4 bases and the J gene lost 3 bases, with 13 bases spanning the gap. The CDR3: CASSPQRTYYGYTF. CDR3 coding DNA: TGTGCCAGCAGCCCTCAACGGACATACTATGGCTACACCTTC.

This clonotype was seen a few times. CDR3 sequence: CASSLGRRETQYF. CDR3 DNA sequence: TGTGCCAGCAGCTTAGGCAGAAGAGAGACCCAGTACTTC. The rearrangement joins TRBV7-3 to TRBJ2-5; D is unresolved. Germline CDR1 reads SGHTA; CDR2 reads FQGTGA. The CDR3 runs 13 residues. Trimming pared 2 bases from V and 4 bases from J, leaving 8 bases between.

Many counts were recorded for this clonotype. The chain is built from TRBV29-1 and TRBJ1-1, with D tentatively TRBD1 (5 bases). In germline, CDR1 is SQVTM, CDR2 ANQGSEA. The CDR3 sequence is 11 residues long. V lost 6 bases and J lost 5, with 10 bases in between. The CDR3 is CSVTQGTEAFF. CDR3 sequence (DNA): TGCAGCGTGACCCAGGGAACTGAAGCTTTCTTT. The entire variable domain, with the rest obtained from reference TRBV29-1 and TRBJ1-1, is as follows: SAVISQKPSRDICQRGTSLTIQCQVDSQVTMMFWYRQQPGQSLTLIATANQGSEATYESGFVIDKFPISRPNLTFSTLTVSNMSPEDSSIYLCSVTQGTEAFFGQGTRLTVV.

This clonotype occurred many times. V usage is TRBV6-1 and J usage is TRBJ1-3; no firm D call. Germline CDR1 reads MNHNS; CDR2 reads SASEGT. Between the trimmed V and J ends, which lost 6 bases and 0 bases, there was a span of 15 bases. There are 16 residues in the CDR3. This CDR3 reads CASRPITLISGNTIYF. The CDR3, as DNA: TGTGCCAGCAGACCTATCACCTTAATCTCTGGAAACACCATATATTTT.